This passage covers 28 T cell receptor beta chains from one sample sequenced in a study of monozygotic twins with inflammatory bowel disease. From its re-call of the 5' RACE reads, TCRdb lists each CDR3 protein once, without DNA. The sample table sets out over 350,000 distinct CDR3 sequences. The specimen was blood. All receptors derive from a human donor with ulcerative colitis or Crohn's disease, or a healthy co-twin of an affected twin (not recorded which).

This sequence joins TRBV7-6 and TRBJ2-1; as DNA is missing, the TRBD1 call by TCRdb cannot be tested. In germline, CDR1 is SGHVS, CDR2 FNYEAQ. The CDR3 extends over 15 amino acids. CDR3 residues: CASSAQGARYNEQFF.

V usage is TRBV11-1 and J usage is TRBJ2-3; TCRdb picks TRBD1, but there is no DNA to check that call. CDR1 and CDR2 (germline): SGHAT, FQDESV (reference sequence). This CDR3 has 18 residues. Here the CDR3 reads CASSFWATGGFRIDTQYF.

The gene calls are TRBV20-1 and TRBJ1-5; the D gene TCRdb calls, TRBD1, cannot be checked with no DNA. CDR3 length: 17 residues. CDR1 and CDR2 (germline): DFQATT, SNEGSKA (reference sequence). This chain's CDR3 is CSARDEGGVYSNQPQHF.

The rearrangement links TRBV5-1 to TRBJ2-7; as DNA is missing, the TRBD2 call by TCRdb cannot be tested. Germline V gives CDR1 SGHRS, CDR2 YFSETQ. There are 12 residues in the CDR3. Here the CDR3 reads CASSPTAGIGYF. Based on the CDR3 plus reference TRBV5-1 and TRBJ2-7, the full variable domain is KAGVTQTPRYLIKTRGQQVTLSCSPISGHRSVSWYQQTPGQGLQFLFEYFSETQRNKGNFPGRFSGRQFSNSRSEMNVSTLELGDSALYLCASSPTAGIGYFGPGTRLTVT.

This sequence joins TRBV7-8 and TRBJ1-3. Germline lookup yields CDR1 SGHVS and CDR2 FQNEAQ. This CDR3 spans 17 amino acids. CDR3 sequence reads: CASSLRPGTHSGNTIYF.

This chain connects TRBV4-1 to TRBJ2-7. This CDR3 is built from 14 residues. Per the germline V gene, CDR1 is MGHRA and CDR2 is YSYEKL. CDR3 sequence reads: CASGLTSNSYEQYF.

This sequence joins TRBV7-9 and TRBJ2-5. The CDR3 runs to 15 residues. CDR1 and CDR2 (germline): SEHNR, FQNEAQ (reference sequence). CDR3 loop: CASSLVWDSKETQYF.

The chain is built from TRBV7-9 and TRBJ2-5; TCRdb's D call of TRBD1 is untestable without DNA. The CDR3 runs to 15 residues. CDR1 is SEHNR and CDR2 is FQNEAQ in the germline V gene (reference sequence). CDR3: CASSLFGQAQETQYF.

The chain couples TRBV12-3 or TRBV12-4 to TRBJ2-5. The CDR3 consists of 12 residues. This CDR3 is CASSGTWETQYF.

The rearrangement links TRBV7-7 to TRBJ2-2; lacking DNA, the TRBD1 call made by TCRdb goes unchecked. The CDR3 has 14 amino acids. CDR1 and CDR2 (germline): SSHAT, FNYEAQ (reference sequence). CDR3 region: CASSSRDITGELFF.

The chain has TRBV18 and TRBJ2-2. Germline CDR1 KGHSH, CDR2 LQKENI. This CDR3 is 12 amino acids long. CDR3 in amino acids: CASSPDTGELFF. The full variable domain, in which reference TRBV18 and TRBJ2-2 provide the parts outside the CDR3, is NAGVMQNPRHLVRRRGQEARLRCSPMKGHSHVYWYRQLPEEGLKFMVYLQKENIIDESGMPKERFSAEFPKEGPSILRIQQVVRGDSAAYFCASSPDTGELFFGEGSRLTVL.

The rearrangement links TRBV7-9 to TRBJ1-4; TCRdb outputs TRBD1, but without DNA this stays unchecked. Per germline, CDR1 SEHNR and CDR2 FQNEAQ (reference sequence). CDR3 length: 17 residues. CDR3 in amino acids: CASSLDWTGATNEKLFF.

V is TRBV30 and J is TRBJ2-2; there is no DNA to check the TCRdb D call of TRBD1. From germline, CDR1 is GTSNPN and CDR2 SVGIG (reference sequence). This CDR3 is 17 amino acids long. CDR3 sequence reads: CAWRAQGWEMNTGELFF.

V usage is TRBV6-5 and J usage is TRBJ2-1. Germline V gene lookup returns CDR1 MNHEY and CDR2 SVGAGI. The CDR3 contains 15 residues. The CDR3 reads CASSLLEPTYNEQFF.

This chain uses TRBV18 with TRBJ2-1; as DNA is missing, the TRBD1 call by TCRdb cannot be tested. Germline CDR1 reads KGHSH; CDR2 reads LQKENI. The length of the CDR3 is 17 residues. This CDR3 is CASSLDPRVVSYNEQFF.

This chain connects TRBV5-6 to TRBJ2-3; TCRdb proposes TRBD1, but this gene call is untestable without DNA. The CDR3 is 14 amino acids. The germline V gene encodes CDR1 SGHDT and CDR2 YYEEEE. The CDR3 reads CASSTGTSTDTQYF.

V is TRBV4-3 and J is TRBJ2-2. Per germline, CDR1 LGHNA and CDR2 YSLEER. The CDR3 loop spans 15 amino acids. This CDR3 is CASSQDGNRLNELFF.

J is TRBJ2-2 and V is TRBV20-1; the D call of TRBD1 rests on TCRdb alone, since no DNA is present to check it. In germline, CDR1 is DFQATT, CDR2 SNEGSKA (reference sequence). The CDR3 is 14 amino acids. This CDR3 reads CSATWSRDLGELFF.

This sequence joins TRBV7-2 and TRBJ1-3. The CDR3 contains 16 residues. Germline CDR1 SGHTA, CDR2 FQGNSA. The CDR3 here is CASSRGAAPSGNTIYF.

The chain carries TRBV7-6 and TRBJ2-2. Germline V gives CDR1 SGHVS, CDR2 FNYEAQ. The CDR3 has 12 residues. The CDR3 loop is CASSAYLGELFF.

The chain is built from TRBV4-3 and TRBJ2-1; TCRdb picks TRBD2, but there is no DNA to check that call. The CDR3 consists of 15 residues. Germline CDR1 is LGHNA and CDR2 is YSLEER. CDR3 sequence: CASSQDQVLYNEHFF.

This chain connects TRBV29-1 to TRBJ1-2. Germline CDR1 and CDR2: SQVTM and ANQGSEA. The CDR3 length is 11 residues. CDR3 loop: CSVDPPDGYTF.

The chain joins TRBV4-3 to TRBJ2-1. The germline CDR1 and CDR2 sequences are LGHNA and YSLEER. The CDR3 length is 13 residues. Here the CDR3 reads CASSLMGINEQFF.

The chain recombines TRBV3-1 with TRBJ2-1; there is no DNA to check the TCRdb D call of TRBD1. Germline assignment: CDR1 LGHDT and CDR2 YNNKEL (reference sequence). The CDR3 runs to 16 residues. The CDR3 loop is CASSLGQGKIYNEQFF.

The chain combines TRBV20-1 with TRBJ1-4. This CDR3 spans 18 amino acids. The germline V gene has CDR1 DFQATT and CDR2 SNEGSKA (reference sequence). CDR3 in amino acids: CSARDLSAGTSTNEKLFF.

The gene calls are TRBV6-5 and TRBJ2-3. Germline CDR1 is MNHEY and CDR2 is SVGAGI. This CDR3 spans 17 amino acids. CDR3 region: CASSYSSFAAGTDTQYF.

The chain couples TRBV5-1 to TRBJ1-4. Germline V gene data show CDR1 as SGHRS and CDR2 as YFSETQ. The CDR3 sequence is 16 residues long. This chain's CDR3 is CASSSGSETTNEKLFF.

The J gene is TRBJ2-7, the V gene TRBV18; with no DNA, the TCRdb D assignment of TRBD1 cannot be verified. Germline V gene sequence: CDR1 KGHSH, CDR2 LQKENI. CDR3 length equals 12 residues. The CDR3 region is CASTVDSYEQYF.